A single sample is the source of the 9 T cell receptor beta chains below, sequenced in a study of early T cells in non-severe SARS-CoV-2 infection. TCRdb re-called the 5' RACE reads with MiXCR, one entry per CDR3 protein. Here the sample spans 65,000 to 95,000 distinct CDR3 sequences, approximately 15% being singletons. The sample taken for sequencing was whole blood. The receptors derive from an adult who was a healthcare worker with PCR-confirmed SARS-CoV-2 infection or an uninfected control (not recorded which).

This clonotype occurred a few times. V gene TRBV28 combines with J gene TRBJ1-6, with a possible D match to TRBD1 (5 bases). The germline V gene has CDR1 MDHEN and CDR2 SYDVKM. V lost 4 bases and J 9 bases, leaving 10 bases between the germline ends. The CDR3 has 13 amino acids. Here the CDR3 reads CASSSTGFSPLHF. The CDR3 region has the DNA TGTGCCAGCAGTTCCACAGGTTTTTCACCCCTCCACTTT.

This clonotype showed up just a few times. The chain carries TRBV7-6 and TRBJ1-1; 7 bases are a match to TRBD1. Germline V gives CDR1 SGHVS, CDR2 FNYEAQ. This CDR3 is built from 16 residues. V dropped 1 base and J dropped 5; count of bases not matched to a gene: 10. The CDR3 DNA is TGTGCCAGCAGCTTAGGGCCAGGGGGTAGAGGAACTGAAGCTTTCTTT. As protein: CASSLGPGGRGTEAFF. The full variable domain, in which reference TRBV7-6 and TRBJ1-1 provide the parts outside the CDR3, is GAGVSQSPRYKVTKRGQDVALRCDPISGHVSLYWYRQALGQGPEFLTYFNYEAQQDKSGLPNDRFSAERPEGSISTLTIQRTEQRDSAMYRCASSLGPGGRGTEAFFGQGTRLTVV.

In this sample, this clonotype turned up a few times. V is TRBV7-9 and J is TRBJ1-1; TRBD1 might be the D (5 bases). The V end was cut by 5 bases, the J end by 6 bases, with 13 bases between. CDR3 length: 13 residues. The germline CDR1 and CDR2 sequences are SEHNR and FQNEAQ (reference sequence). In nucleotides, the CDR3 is TGTGCCAGCAGCCTTCCGGGGGGGGCTGAAGCTTTCTTT. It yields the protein CASSLPGGAEAFF.

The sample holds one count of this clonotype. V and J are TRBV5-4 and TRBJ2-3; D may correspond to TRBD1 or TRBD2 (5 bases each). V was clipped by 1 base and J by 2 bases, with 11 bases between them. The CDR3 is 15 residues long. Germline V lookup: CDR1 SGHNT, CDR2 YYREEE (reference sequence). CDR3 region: CASSLKGPHTDTQYF. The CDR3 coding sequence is TGTGCCAGCAGCTTGAAGGGACCCCACACAGATACGCAGTATTTT. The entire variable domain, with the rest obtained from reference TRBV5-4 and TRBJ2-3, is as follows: ETGVTQSPTHLIKTRGQQVTLRCSSQSGHNTVSWYQQALGQGPQFIFQYYREEENGRGNFPPRFSGLQFPNYSSELNVNALELDDSALYLCASSLKGPHTDTQYFGPGTRLTVL.

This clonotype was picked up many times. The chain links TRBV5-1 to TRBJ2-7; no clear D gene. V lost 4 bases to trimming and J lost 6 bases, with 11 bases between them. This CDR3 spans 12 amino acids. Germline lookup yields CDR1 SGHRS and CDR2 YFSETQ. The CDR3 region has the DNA TGCGCCAGCAGCGTGGACCGAGGCGAGCAGTACTTC. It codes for CASSVDRGEQYF.

CDR3 sequence reads: CASSFGGGTTDTQYF. CDR3 DNA sequence: TGTGCCAGCAGTTTTGGGGGAGGTACCACAGATACGCAGTATTTT. The rearrangement uses TRBV27 and TRBJ2-3; maybe TRBD2 (6 bases). CDR1 is MNHEY and CDR2 is SMNVEV in the germline V gene (reference sequence). The CDR3 loop spans 15 amino acids. Trimming cost V 3 bases and J 2 bases, with 12 bases left between them.

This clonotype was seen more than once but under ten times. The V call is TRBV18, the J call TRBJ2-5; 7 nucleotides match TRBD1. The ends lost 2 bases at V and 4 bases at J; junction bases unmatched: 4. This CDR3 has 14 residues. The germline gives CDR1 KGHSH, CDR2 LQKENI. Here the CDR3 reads CASSPTTGSETQYF. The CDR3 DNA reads TGTGCCAGCTCACCAACGACAGGGTCAGAGACCCAGTACTTC.

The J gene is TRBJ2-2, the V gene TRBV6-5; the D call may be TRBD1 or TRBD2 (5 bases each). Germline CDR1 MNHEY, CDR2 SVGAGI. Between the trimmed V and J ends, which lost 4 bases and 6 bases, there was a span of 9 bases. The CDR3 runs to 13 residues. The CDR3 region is CASSSWGSGELFF. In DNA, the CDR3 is TGTGCCAGCAGTTCATGGGGGTCCGGGGAGCTGTTTTTT.

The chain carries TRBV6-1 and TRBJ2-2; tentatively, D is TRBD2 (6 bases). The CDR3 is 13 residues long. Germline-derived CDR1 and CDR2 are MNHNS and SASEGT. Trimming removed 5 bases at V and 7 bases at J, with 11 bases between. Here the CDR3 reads CASSSGAGGELFF. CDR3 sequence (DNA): TGTGCCAGCAGTTCGGGAGCAGGCGGGGAGCTGTTTTTT.